Listed below are T cell receptor beta chains from one sample, sequenced in a study of T-cell reconstitution after alpha-beta-depleted transplantation in children. TCRdb itself ran the PCR reads through MiXCR, one entry per CDR3 protein. The sample gives a few hundred thousand distinct CDR3 sequences, 15% to 20% of which show up once; roughly 3.3% is in the top ten. The sequencing here drew on PBMCs from the stem cell graft donor, taken from the stem cell graft. Source of these receptors: a human donor who donated a stem cell graft to a child with acute lymphoblastic leukemia. Both conserved end residues are part of each CDR3. The D gene is left open where the match is weak. Clone size is stated in some rows and not others, as once, few, many or a class when expanded.

clone size	D gene	V gene	J gene	CDR3 DNA	CDR3 protein
few	-	TRBV11-2	TRBJ2-4	TGTGCCAGCAGCTTAAACGCGGGGACAACAGCAAACATTCAGTACTTC	CASSLNAGTTANIQYF
-	TRBD1	TRBV29-1	TRBJ2-2	TGCAGCGTACCCTCACAGGGGGGCGCCACCGGGGAGCTGTTTTTT	CSVPSQGGATGELFF
-	-	TRBV20-1	TRBJ1-1	TGCAGTGCTAGAGACGGTTCGAACACTGAAGCTTTCTTT	CSARDGSNTEAFF
few	TRBD2	TRBV20-1	TRBJ2-1	TGCAGTGCTGTAGCGGGAGGCTTCTCCTACAATGAGCAGTTCTTC	CSAVAGGFSYNEQFF
many	TRBD2	TRBV29-1	TRBJ2-7	TGCAGCGTTGAAGAAGGCCCGCCTAGCGGGAGCTCCTACGAGCAGTACTTC	CSVEEGPPSGSSYEQYF
-	TRBD1	TRBV6-1	TRBJ1-2	TGTGCCAGCAGAGCAAAATCGGGACAGAGCGACTATGGCTACACCTTC	CASRAKSGQSDYGYTF
-	TRBD2	TRBV10-1	TRBJ2-1	TGCGCCAGCAGTTTCGGGACTAGCGGGAGGAGCTCCTACAATGAGCAGTTCTTC	CASSFGTSGRSSYNEQFF
few	-	TRBV5-1	TRBJ1-3	TGCGCCAGCAGCCCGGGGGGACCGACACAAGGAAACACCATATATTTT	CASSPGGPTQGNTIYF
few	-	TRBV27	TRBJ1-6	TGTGCCAGCAGTTTATTTTTTACAGCTAATTATAATTCACCCCTCCACTTT	CASSLFFTANYNSPLHF
-	-	TRBV5-1	TRBJ2-4	TGCGCCAGCAGCAAGGACAGCTTTGCCAAAAACATTCAGTACTTC	CASSKDSFAKNIQYF
-	TRBD1	TRBV30	TRBJ1-2	TGTGCCTACCAATCCGGAGGGGGCGCCTATGGCTACACCTTC	CAYQSGGGAYGYTF
few	-	TRBV7-8	TRBJ2-1	TGTGCCAGCAGCTTAGACCGGGACCGTAAGCAGTTCTTC	CASSLDRDRKQFF
few	-	TRBV7-3	TRBJ2-3	TGTGCCAGCAGCCGGCGCAGGGCAGATACGCAGTATTTT	CASSRRRADTQYF
-	-	TRBV7-8	TRBJ2-1	TGTGCCAGCAGCCCCCCTCGAAGGTTGCTCCCCTACAATGAGCAGTTCTTC	CASSPPRRLLPYNEQFF
many	-	TRBV5-1	TRBJ2-6	TGCGCCAGCAGCTTGCCCCTGGACGGGGCCAACGTCCTGACTTTC	CASSLPLDGANVLTF
-	-	TRBV5-1	TRBJ2-3	TGCGCCAGCAGCTTGTCTAGCTCCTCGGGAGATACGCAGTATTTT	CASSLSSSSGDTQYF
few	TRBD1	TRBV7-2	TRBJ2-5	TGTGCCAGCAGCTTAGCTGACAGGGGGACTGCGTACTTC	CASSLADRGTAYF
-	-	TRBV24-1	TRBJ2-1	TGTGCCACCAGTGATTTAGAGCAAGAGGAGCAGTTCTTC	CATSDLEQEEQFF
-	-	TRBV12-3/TRBV12-4	TRBJ2-5	TGTGCCAGCAGTCCTACACTAAGGGGGGAAGAGACCCAGTACTTC	CASSPTLRGEETQYF
-	-	TRBV2	TRBJ2-2	TGTGCCAGCAGTGAAGGGCCGCCCCCCCTCGGAGTCCGGACCGGGGAGCTGTTTTTT	CASSEGPPPLGVRTGELFF
-	-	TRBV5-5	TRBJ2-1	TGTGCCAGCAGCTTGTCTGCTAGGTATCCCGCCTACAATGAGCAGTTCTTC	CASSLSARYPAYNEQFF
-	-	TRBV10-2	TRBJ2-7	TGCGCCAGCAGTGGTTGGCCTTCCTACGAGCAGTACTTC	CASSGWPSYEQYF
few	-	TRBV5-1	TRBJ2-7	TGCGCCAGCAGCTTTGTCCACAATACCTACGAGCAGTACTTC	CASSFVHNTYEQYF
few	-	TRBV3-1	TRBJ1-5	TGTGCCAGCAGCCAAGATTGGGGGGGAAATCAGCCCCAGCATTTT	CASSQDWGGNQPQHF
-	-	TRBV5-6	TRBJ2-5	TGTGCCAGCAGCTTGGAACAGCAAGAGACCCAGTACTTC	CASSLEQQETQYF
-	-	TRBV25-1	TRBJ2-2	TGTGCCAGCAGTGATAGCCTCGGCGGGTCGAACACCGGGGAGCTGTTTTTT	CASSDSLGGSNTGELFF